Shown below are 15 T cell receptor beta chains from a single sample sequenced in a study of prognosis after radiotherapy for stage I lung cancer. Amplification of the TCR beta CDR3 (from genomic DNA) was done by two-round multiplex PCR. It was primers specific to each TRBV and TRBJ gene that first-round PCR used. In TCRdb, the multiplex PCR reads were re-called with MiXCR into one record per CDR3 protein. The table includes almost 40,000 distinct CDR3 sequences, roughly a quarter detected once. The sample in question was PBMCs, obtained before or after stereotactic body radiation therapy (not recorded which). These receptors originate from a donor aged 50 or older with non-small cell lung cancer.

The sample holds many counts of this clonotype. J is TRBJ2-6 and V is TRBV19, with a weak D call TRBD1 (5 bases). Trimming cost V 3 bases and J 8 bases, with 11 bases left between them. CDR3 size: 14 residues. CDR1 is LNHDA and CDR2 is SQIVND in the germline V gene (reference sequence). The CDR3 coding sequence is TGTGCCAGTAGTATGATCAGGGCGACCAACGTCCTGACTTTC. Translated, it gives CASSMIRATNVLTF. The whole variable domain, filled in from reference TRBV19 and TRBJ2-6, reads DGGITQSPKYLFRKEGQNVTLSCEQNLNHDAMYWYRQDPGQGLRLIYYSQIVNDFQKGDIAEGYSVSREKKESFPLTVTSAQKNPTAFYLCASSMIRATNVLTFGAGSRLTVL.

In this sample, this clonotype turned up many times. The rearrangement uses TRBV28 and TRBJ1-3; D gene uncertain. Trimming took off 3 bases at V and 3 bases at J, with 9 bases between the two ends. This CDR3 comprises 14 residues. Looked up from germline, CDR1 is MDHEN and CDR2 is SYDVKM. CDR3 nucleotides: TGTGCCAGCAGTTTTGTAGGGAGTGGAAACACCATATATTTT. Amino acid sequence: CASSFVGSGNTIYF.

In regard to this clonotype: A junction boundary mismatches the germline segment, possibly from a read error. V usage is TRBV7-8 and J usage is TRBJ1-6; TRBD1 is a possible D gene (5 bases). Germline V gene lookup returns CDR1 SGHVS and CDR2 FQNEAQ. This CDR3 is 14 amino acids long. CDR3 coding DNA: TGTGCCAGCAGCACCACGGCAGGGATTTCACCCATCCACTTT. This codes for CASSTTAGISPIHF.

This clonotype was seen repeatedly, ten times or more. The chain joins TRBV7-2 to TRBJ1-2, with 8 bases matching TRBD1. J gave up 4 bases and V 4 bases, and 5 bases lay outside the gene matches. The CDR3 has 14 amino acids. From germline, CDR1 is SGHTA and CDR2 FQGNSA. CDR3 amino acids: CASSSTGGSYGYTF. CDR3 sequence (DNA): TGTGCCAGCAGCTCTACAGGGGGAAGCTATGGCTACACCTTC.

This clonotype was counted ten times or more. The chain is built from TRBV6-1 and TRBJ1-3; D gene ambiguous. V gave up 10 bases and J gave up 7 bases, with 23 bases separating them. The CDR3 runs 15 residues. From germline, CDR1 is MNHNS and CDR2 SASEGT. CDR3 bases: TGTGCCACTATCACCCGGGCCAGCAGGACGAACACCATATATTTT. Translation: CATITRASRTNTIYF.

This clonotype has a count of ten or more. The chain joins TRBV5-1 to TRBJ2-1; D remains unclear. V was pared by 5 bases and J by 5 bases, with 5 bases between. CDR1 and CDR2 (germline): SGHRS, YFSETQ. CDR3 length equals 11 residues. In DNA, the CDR3 is TGCGCCAGCAGAGAGGACAATGAGCAGTTCTTC. Protein sequence: CASREDNEQFF.

This clonotype was seen ten or more times. V gene TRBV12-3 or TRBV12-4 combines with J gene TRBJ2-7; 11 positions match TRBD2. The CDR3 covers 15 residues. Unmatched junction bases numbered 11, after V lost 5 bases and J lost 8 bases. CDR3 amino acids: CASSVGTSGFTKQYF. The CDR3, as DNA: TGTGCCAGCAGTGTCGGGACTAGCGGATTTACGAAGCAGTACTTC.

This clonotype was seen at least ten times. This rearrangement joins TRBV28 to TRBJ2-2, with D possibly matching TRBD1 (5 bases). The V gene's germline CDR1 is MDHEN and CDR2 SYDVKM. V was shortened by 1 base and J by 6 bases, with 6 bases between the two germline ends. This CDR3 region has 13 residues. The DNA for the CDR3 is TGTGCCAGCAGTTTATCCAGGGCCGGGGAGCTGTTTTTT. Translated: CASSLSRAGELFF.

This clonotype appeared many times. This chain joins TRBV20-1 and TRBJ1-4; D possibly corresponds to TRBD1 (5 bases). The germline V and J ends were trimmed by 0 bases and 8 bases, with 16 bases remaining between them. This CDR3 comprises 15 residues. Germline lookup yields CDR1 DFQATT and CDR2 SNEGSKA (reference sequence). CDR3: CSARDSGREREKLFF. The DNA of the CDR3 is TGCAGTGCTAGAGATTCAGGCAGGGAAAGGGAAAAACTGTTTTTT.

V usage is TRBV6-2 or TRBV6-3 and J usage is TRBJ2-3; 9 bases align to TRBD2. V was clipped by 7 bases and J by 1 base; unmatched bases: 3. Germline CDR1 MNHEY, CDR2 SVGEGT. The CDR3 is 14 amino acids. The CDR3 spells CASKGTSRTDTQYF. CDR3 sequence (DNA): TGTGCCAGCAAGGGGACTAGCCGCACAGATACGCAGTATTTT.

This clonotype was picked up many times. At one boundary the junction diverges from the germline segment, which might be a read error. This sequence joins TRBV20-1 and TRBJ1-5; a possible D gene is TRBD1 (6 bases). The length of the CDR3 is 16 residues. CDR1 is DFQATT and CDR2 is SNEGSKA in the germline V gene (reference sequence). CDR3 coding DNA: TGCAGTGCTAGAAGCCCACTGACAGGTAGCTATCAGCCCCAGCATTTT. Translated, it gives CSARSPLTGSYQPQHF.

This clonotype was counted ten times or more. V is TRBV19 and J is TRBJ2-4; 9 bases agree with TRBD1. Unmatched junction bases numbered 8, after V lost 5 bases and J lost 6 bases. This CDR3 spans 15 amino acids. Germline assignment: CDR1 LNHDA and CDR2 SQIVND (reference sequence). CDR3 amino acids: CASSQGQGRGNIQYF. The CDR3 bases are TGTGCCAGTAGTCAGGGACAGGGAAGGGGAAACATTCAGTACTTC.

A single count supports this clonotype. The rearrangement uses TRBV20-1 and TRBJ2-7; 13 nucleotides agree with TRBD2. This CDR3 comprises 17 residues. V lost 3 bases and J lost 0; bases outside the gene matches: 8. Looked up from germline, CDR1 is DFQATT and CDR2 is SNEGSKA (reference sequence). CDR3 in DNA: TGCAGTGCTAGTCAACTAGCGGGGGGGGTCGACTCCTACGAGCAGTACTTC. It is translated as CSASQLAGGVDSYEQYF.

This clonotype was detected many times. The rearrangement links TRBV5-1 to TRBJ2-7; D uncertain. This CDR3 region has 12 residues. Germline V lookup: CDR1 SGHRS, CDR2 YFSETQ. Trimming stripped 2 bases from V and 9 bases from J, with 12 bases between. The DNA for the CDR3 is TGCGCCAGCAGCTTTCCCGCGGCCGGGCAGTACTTC. Translation gives CASSFPAAGQYF.

This clonotype was found many times. The chain combines TRBV5-1 with TRBJ1-1, with 8 nucleotides matching TRBD1. The CDR3 is made up of 14 amino acids. Germline values: CDR1 SGHRS, CDR2 YFSETQ. V lost 2 bases, J lost 6 bases, and 6 bases stayed unmatched. The CDR3 DNA reads TGCGCCAGCAGCTTAGACAGGGGAGATCCTGAAGCTTTCTTT. It yields the protein CASSLDRGDPEAFF.